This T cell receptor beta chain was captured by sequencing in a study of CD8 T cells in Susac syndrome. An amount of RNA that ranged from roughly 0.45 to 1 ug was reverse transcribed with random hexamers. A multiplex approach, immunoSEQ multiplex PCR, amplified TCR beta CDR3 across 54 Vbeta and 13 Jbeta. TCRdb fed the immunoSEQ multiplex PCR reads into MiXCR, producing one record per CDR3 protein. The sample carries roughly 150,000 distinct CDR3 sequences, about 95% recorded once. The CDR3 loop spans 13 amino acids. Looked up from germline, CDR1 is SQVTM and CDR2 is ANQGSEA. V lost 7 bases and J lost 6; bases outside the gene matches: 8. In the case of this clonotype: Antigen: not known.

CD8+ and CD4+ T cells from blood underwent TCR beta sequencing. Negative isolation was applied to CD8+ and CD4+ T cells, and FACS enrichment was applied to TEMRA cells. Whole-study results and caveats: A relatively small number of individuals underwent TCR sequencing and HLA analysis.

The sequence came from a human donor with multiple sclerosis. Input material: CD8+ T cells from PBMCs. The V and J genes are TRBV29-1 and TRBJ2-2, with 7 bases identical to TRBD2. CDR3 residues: CSAQLGGSGELFF. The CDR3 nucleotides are TGCAGCGCCCAACTGGGGGGGTCCGGGGAGCTGTTTTTT.